This T cell receptor (beta chain) came from a study of T-cell memory formation after mild COVID-19. Background on the study: Largely donor-specific sequence clusters came from two donors.

Each CDR3 protein gets one entry after TCRdb re-called the 5' RACE reads with MiXCR. The sample has hundreds of thousands of distinct CDR3 sequences, 28% seen once. General study results and limits: Later expanders leaned CD4+, whereas clones that contracted between day 15 and 85 were balanced CD4/CD8.

Regarding this clonotype: Its antigen is currently unknown.

The sample taken for sequencing was PBMCs or a T cell subset sorted from them (not recorded which). The TCR was taken from an adult woman who had mild COVID-19 (a few samples of this study predate the infection). Cell type and time point are not known.

This CDR3 is CASSYRPAGSTYGYTF. DNA of the CDR3: TGTGCCAGCAGTTACAGGCCAGCGGGGTCCACCTATGGCTACACCTTC. The chain employs TRBV6-5 and TRBJ1-2; D is ambiguous. CDR3 length equals 16 residues. The germline CDR1 and CDR2 sequences are MNHEY and SVGAGI. V was pared by 2 bases and J by 4 bases, with 17 bases between.